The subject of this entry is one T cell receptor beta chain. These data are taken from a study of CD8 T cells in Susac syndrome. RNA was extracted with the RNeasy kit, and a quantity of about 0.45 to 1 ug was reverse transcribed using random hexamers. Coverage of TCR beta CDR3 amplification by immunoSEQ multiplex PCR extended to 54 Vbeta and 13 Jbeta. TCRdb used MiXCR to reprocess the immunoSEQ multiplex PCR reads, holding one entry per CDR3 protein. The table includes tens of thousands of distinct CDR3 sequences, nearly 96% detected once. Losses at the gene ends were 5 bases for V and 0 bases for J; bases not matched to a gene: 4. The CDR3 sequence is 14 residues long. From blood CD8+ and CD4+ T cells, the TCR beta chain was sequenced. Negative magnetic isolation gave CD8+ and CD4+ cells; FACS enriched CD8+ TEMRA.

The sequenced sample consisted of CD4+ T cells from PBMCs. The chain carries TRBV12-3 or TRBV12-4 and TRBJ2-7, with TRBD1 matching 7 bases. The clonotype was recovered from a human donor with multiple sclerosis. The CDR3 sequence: CASSIYRGSYEQYF. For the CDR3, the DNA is TGTGCCAGCAGTATATACAGGGGCTCCTACGAGCAGTACTTC.